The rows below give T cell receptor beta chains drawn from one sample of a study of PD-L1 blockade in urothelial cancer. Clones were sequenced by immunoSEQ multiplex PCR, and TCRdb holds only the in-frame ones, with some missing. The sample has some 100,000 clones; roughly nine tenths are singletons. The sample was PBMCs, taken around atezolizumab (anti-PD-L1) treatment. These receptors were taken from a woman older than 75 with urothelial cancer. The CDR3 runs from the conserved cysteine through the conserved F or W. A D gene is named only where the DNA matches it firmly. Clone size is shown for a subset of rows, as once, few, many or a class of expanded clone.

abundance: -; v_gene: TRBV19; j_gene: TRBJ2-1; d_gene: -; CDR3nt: TGTGCCAGTAGTATCCTATTTGGGCAGGGCAATGAGCAGTTCTTC; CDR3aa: CASSILFGQGNEQFF
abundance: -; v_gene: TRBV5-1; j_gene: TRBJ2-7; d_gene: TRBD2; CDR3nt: TGCGCCAGCAGCTGGGACGGACTAGGGGACTTCGGAGGCTCCTACGAGCAGTACTTC; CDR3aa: CASSWDGLGDFGGSYEQYF
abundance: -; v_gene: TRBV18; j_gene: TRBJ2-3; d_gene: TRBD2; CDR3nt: TGTGCCAGCTCACCGACTAGCGGACCCACAGATACGCAGTATTTT; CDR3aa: CASSPTSGPTDTQYF
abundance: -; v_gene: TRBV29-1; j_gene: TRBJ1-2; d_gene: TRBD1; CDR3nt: TGCAGCGGTCACAGGGGGCTAAATGGCTACACCTTC; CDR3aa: CSGHRGLNGYTF
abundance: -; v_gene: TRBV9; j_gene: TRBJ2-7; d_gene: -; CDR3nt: TGTGCCAGCAGCCCCCATGAGAGAAGCTCCTACGAGCAGTACTTC; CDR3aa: CASSPHERSSYEQYF
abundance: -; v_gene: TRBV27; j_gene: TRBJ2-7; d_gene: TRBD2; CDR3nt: TGTGCCAGCAGTTTAGCGACTAGCGGGAGCTACGAGCAGTACTTC; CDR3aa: CASSLATSGSYEQYF
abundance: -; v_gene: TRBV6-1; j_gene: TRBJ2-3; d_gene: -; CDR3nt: TGTGCCAGCAGTACATGGTCCGCAGATACGCAGTATTTT; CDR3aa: CASSTWSADTQYF
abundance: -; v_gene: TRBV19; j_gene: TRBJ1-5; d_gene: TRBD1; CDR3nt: TGTGCCAGTAGTGACAGGGATAGTGCCAGCAATCAGCCCCAGCATTTT; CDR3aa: CASSDRDSASNQPQHF
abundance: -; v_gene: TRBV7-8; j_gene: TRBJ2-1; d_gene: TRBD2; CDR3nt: TGTGCCAGCAGCATCGGACTAGCGCCTAACGGGCTTAATGAGCAGTTCTTC; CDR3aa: CASSIGLAPNGLNEQFF
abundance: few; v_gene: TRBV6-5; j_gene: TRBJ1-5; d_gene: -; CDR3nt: TGTGCCAGCAGAATGACAGGCCCCAATCAGCCCCAGCATTTT; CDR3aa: CASRMTGPNQPQHF
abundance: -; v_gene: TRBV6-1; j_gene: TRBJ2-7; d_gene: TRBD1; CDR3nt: TGTGCCAGCATACCCGGGACAGGGGGCTACGAGCAGTACTTC; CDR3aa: CASIPGTGGYEQYF
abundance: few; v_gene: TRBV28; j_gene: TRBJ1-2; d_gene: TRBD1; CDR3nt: TGTGCCAGCAGACGACAGGGGGCGTTCGGCTATGGCTACACCTTC; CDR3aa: CASRRQGAFGYGYTF
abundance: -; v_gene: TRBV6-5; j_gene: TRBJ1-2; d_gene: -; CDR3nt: TGTGCCAGCAGTTACGGCCAGGGAATCGGCTACACCTTC; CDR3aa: CASSYGQGIGYTF
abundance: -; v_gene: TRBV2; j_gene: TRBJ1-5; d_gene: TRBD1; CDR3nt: TGTGCCAGCGGACAGGCGCTAGGGCCCCAGCATTTT; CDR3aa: CASGQALGPQHF
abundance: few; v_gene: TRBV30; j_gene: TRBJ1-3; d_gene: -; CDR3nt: TGTGCCTGGAGTTCAGGAAACACCATATATTTT; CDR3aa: CAWSSGNTIYF
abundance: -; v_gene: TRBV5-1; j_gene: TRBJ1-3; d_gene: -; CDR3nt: TGCGCCAGCAGCTTGGTCACAGGATCTGGAAACACCATATATTTT; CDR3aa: CASSLVTGSGNTIYF
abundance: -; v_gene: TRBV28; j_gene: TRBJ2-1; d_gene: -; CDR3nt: TGTGCCAGCAGCCCCCCCGGGTCGTACAATGAGCAGTTCTTC; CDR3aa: CASSPPGSYNEQFF
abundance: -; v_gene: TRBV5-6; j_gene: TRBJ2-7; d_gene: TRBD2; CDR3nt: TGTGCCAGCAGCTTTCTAGCGGGACAAACCTACGAGCAGTACTTC; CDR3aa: CASSFLAGQTYEQYF
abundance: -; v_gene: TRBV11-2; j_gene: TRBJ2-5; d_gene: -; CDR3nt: TGTGCCAGCAGCTTAGTAGGGGGTGACGGTAAAGAGACCCAGTACTTC; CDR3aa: CASSLVGGDGKETQYF
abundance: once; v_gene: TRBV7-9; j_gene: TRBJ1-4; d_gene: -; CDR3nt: TGTGCCAGCAGCTTAGGTTCGCGGGCAAACGAAAAACTGTTTTTT; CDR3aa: CASSLGSRANEKLFF
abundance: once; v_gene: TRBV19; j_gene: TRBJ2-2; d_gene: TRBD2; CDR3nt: TGTGCCAGTAGTATAGGCGGGACTAACTCCGGGGAGCTGTTTTTT; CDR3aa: CASSIGGTNSGELFF
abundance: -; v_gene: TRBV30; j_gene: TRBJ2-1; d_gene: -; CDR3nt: TGTGCCTGGAGAGCGGATTACTCCTACAATGAGCAGTTCTTC; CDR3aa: CAWRADYSYNEQFF
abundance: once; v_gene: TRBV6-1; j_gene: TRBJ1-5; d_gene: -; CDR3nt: TGTGCCAGCAGTGAAAGAGGCGGTGGAGGAGGTCAGCCCCAGCATTTT; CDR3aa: CASSERGGGGGQPQHF
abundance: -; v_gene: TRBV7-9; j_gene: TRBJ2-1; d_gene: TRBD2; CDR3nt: TGTGCCAGCAGCTTAGAAGCTAGCGGGAGCTATGAGCAGTTCTTC; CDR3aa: CASSLEASGSYEQFF
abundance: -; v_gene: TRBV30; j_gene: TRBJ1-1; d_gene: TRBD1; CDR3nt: TGTGCCTGCCGGACAGGGGGTACTGCTTTCTTT; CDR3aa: CACRTGGTAFF
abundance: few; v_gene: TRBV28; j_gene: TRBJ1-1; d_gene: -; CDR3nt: TGTGCCACCGGAGTGGGGGGCACTGAAGCTTTCTTT; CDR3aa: CATGVGGTEAFF
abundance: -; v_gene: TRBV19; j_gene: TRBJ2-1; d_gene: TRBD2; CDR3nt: TGTGCCAGTAGTATAACTCGGACTAGCGGAGGGTCTTACAATGAGCAGTTCTTC; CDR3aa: CASSITRTSGGSYNEQFF
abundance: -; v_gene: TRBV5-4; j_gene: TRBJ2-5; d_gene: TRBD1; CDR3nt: TGTGCCAGCAGCTTGGGCCAGGGGGTTGGCGAGACCCAGTACTTC; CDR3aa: CASSLGQGVGETQYF
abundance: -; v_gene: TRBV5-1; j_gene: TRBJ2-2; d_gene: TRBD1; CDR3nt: TGCGCCAGCAGCAACAGTGGGACAGGGATAAACACCGGGGAGCTGTTTTTT; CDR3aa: CASSNSGTGINTGELFF
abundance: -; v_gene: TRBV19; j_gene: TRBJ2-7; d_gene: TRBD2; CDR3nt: TGTGCCAGTAGTGTGTCTAGCGGGAGGGTAAACGAGCAGTACTTC; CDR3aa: CASSVSSGRVNEQYF
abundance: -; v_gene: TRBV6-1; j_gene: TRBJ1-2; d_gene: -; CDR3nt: TGTGCCAGCAGTGACTCACAGGGTACCTATGGCTACACCTTC; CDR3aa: CASSDSQGTYGYTF
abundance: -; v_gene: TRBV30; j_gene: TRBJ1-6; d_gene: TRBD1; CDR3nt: TGTGCCTGGAGTGCGACAGGGGTATGGACACCCCTCCACTTT; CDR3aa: CAWSATGVWTPLHF
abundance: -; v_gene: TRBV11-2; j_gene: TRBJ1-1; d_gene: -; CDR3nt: TGTGCCAGCAGCTTAGCCAGGGTAAGGACTGAAGCTTTCTTT; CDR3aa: CASSLARVRTEAFF
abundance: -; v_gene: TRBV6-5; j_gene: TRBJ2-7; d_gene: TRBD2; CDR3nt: TGTGCCAGCAGCCGGGGGGGAACCTACGAGCAGTACTTC; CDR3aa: CASSRGGTYEQYF
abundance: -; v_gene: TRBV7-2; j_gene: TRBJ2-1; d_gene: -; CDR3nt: TGTGCCAGCAGCTTAGGAGGGAGGTCCTACAATGAGCAGTTCTTC; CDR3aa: CASSLGGRSYNEQFF
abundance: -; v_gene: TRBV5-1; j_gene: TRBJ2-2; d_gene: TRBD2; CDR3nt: TGCGCCAGCTTCGGACTAGCGGGAGCCGGGGAGCTGTTTTTT; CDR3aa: CASFGLAGAGELFF
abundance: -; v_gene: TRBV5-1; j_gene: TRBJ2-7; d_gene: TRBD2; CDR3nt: TGCGCCAGCAGCTTGGAGGGAGGGGAGGGCGAGCAGTACTTC; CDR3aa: CASSLEGGEGEQYF
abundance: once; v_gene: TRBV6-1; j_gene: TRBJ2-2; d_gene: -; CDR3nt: TGTGCCAGCATTTTCAGCGGGCGGGGCACCGGGGAGCTGTTTTTT; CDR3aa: CASIFSGRGTGELFF
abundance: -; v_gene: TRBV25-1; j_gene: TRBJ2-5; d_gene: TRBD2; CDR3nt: TGTGCCAGCAAATCGACTAGCGGCCAAGAGACCCAGTACTTC; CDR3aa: CASKSTSGQETQYF
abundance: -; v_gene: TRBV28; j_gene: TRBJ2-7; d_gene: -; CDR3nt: TGTGCCAGCAGTCCCCTCGGTGGGGGCCACGAGCAGTACTTC; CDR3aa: CASSPLGGGHEQYF
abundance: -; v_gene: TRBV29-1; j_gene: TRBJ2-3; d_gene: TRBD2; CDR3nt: TGCAGCGTTTCGGCTAGCGGGAAAGTAGATACGCAGTATTTT; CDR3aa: CSVSASGKVDTQYF
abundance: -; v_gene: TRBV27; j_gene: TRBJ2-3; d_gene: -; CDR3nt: TGTGCCAGCAGTTTAGGAGGAACGCTAACAGATACGCAGTATTTT; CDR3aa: CASSLGGTLTDTQYF
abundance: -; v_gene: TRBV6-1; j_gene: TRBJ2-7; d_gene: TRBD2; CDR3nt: TGTGCCAGCAGCCCGACTAGCGGAAGCTCCTACGAGCAGTACTTC; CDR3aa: CASSPTSGSSYEQYF
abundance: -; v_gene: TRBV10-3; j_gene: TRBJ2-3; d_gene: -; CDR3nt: TGTGCCATCAGTGAGCCTGGACAGCGCACAGATACGCAGTATTTT; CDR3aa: CAISEPGQRTDTQYF